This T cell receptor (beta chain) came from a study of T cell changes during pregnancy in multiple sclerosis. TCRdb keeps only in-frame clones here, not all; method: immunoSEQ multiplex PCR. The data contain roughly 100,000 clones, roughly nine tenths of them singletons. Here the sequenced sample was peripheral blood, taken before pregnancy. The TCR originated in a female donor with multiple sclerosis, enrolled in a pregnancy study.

CDR3 coding DNA: TGCGCCAGCAGCTTGGTTGGGGGCCAGAACACTGAAGCTTTCTTT. It specifies CASSLVGGQNTEAFF. The chain has TRBV5-1 and TRBJ1-1; possibly TRBD1 for D (6 bases). CDR1 is SGHRS, CDR2 YFSETQ, per germline. Trimming removed 0 bases at V and 1 base at J, with 10 bases between. CDR3 length equals 15 residues.